These 24 T cell receptor beta chains were sequenced from one sample in a study of shared clonotypes between healthy human individuals. The repertoire was sequenced with immunoSEQ multiplex PCR; TCRdb's copy has only in-frame clones and lacks some. The repertoire holds around 700,000 clones, with less than 80% as singletons. What was sequenced was memory CD4+ T cells sorted from blood. The subset was: CD45RA-negative fraction. Source of these receptors: a woman in her 30s in good health.

This clone showed up just a few times. This chain joins TRBV6-1 and TRBJ2-5, with a possible D match to TRBD2 (6 bases). This CDR3 spans 14 amino acids. Germline lookup yields CDR1 MNHNS and CDR2 SASEGT. Between the trimmed V and J ends, which lost 2 bases and 5 bases, there was a span of 12 bases. CDR3 bases: TGTGCCAGCAGTGAAAATCCCGGAGGGGAGACCCAGTACTTC. Protein product: CASSENPGGETQYF.

The V and J genes are TRBV2 and TRBJ2-2; TRBD2 aligns across 8 bases. Germline V gene lookup returns CDR1 SNHLY and CDR2 FYNNEI. V dropped 7 bases and J dropped 3; count of bases not matched to a gene: 7. This CDR3 spans 15 amino acids. The chain's CDR3 is CASNVQAGDTGELFF. In DNA form, the CDR3 reads TGTGCCAGCAATGTTCAAGCGGGAGACACCGGGGAGCTGTTTTTT.

The CDR3 spells CSVTGGSGKLFF. The CDR3 region has the DNA TGCAGCGTTACAGGGGGATCGGGAAAACTGTTTTTT. This chain links TRBV29-1 with TRBJ1-4; 8 nucleotides line up with TRBD1. The CDR3 is 12 amino acids. The V gene end was trimmed by 5 bases and the J gene end by 10 bases; junction bases not matched to a gene: 6. CDR1 is SQVTM and CDR2 is ANQGSEA in the germline V gene.

V and J are TRBV18 and TRBJ2-1, with a possible D match to TRBD1 (6 bases). Trimming stripped 3 bases from V and 6 bases from J, with 12 bases between. CDR3 length: 14 amino acids. The germline gives CDR1 KGHSH, CDR2 LQKENI. The CDR3 is CASSPPGTFNEQFF. CDR3 sequence (DNA): TGTGCCAGCTCACCCCCTGGGACATTCAATGAGCAGTTCTTC.

The chain employs TRBV4-1 and TRBJ2-7; D may be TRBD1 (6 bases). Germline assignment: CDR1 MGHRA and CDR2 YSYEKL. This CDR3 spans 16 amino acids. Trimming shortened V by 3 bases and J by 0 bases, and 15 bases separated the two germline ends. CDR3 in DNA: TGCGCCAGCAGCCAGATCCCCAGGGGAAGCTCCTACGAGCAGTACTTC. Its protein is CASSQIPRGSSYEQYF.

The gene calls are TRBV6-7 and TRBJ2-7, with D unclear. TRBV6-7 is designated an ORF whose function remains uncertain. V was cut by 2 bases and J by 4 bases, with 12 bases left in between. This CDR3 spans 14 amino acids. This chain's CDR3 is CASSYLHLNYEQYF. DNA of the CDR3: TGTGCCAGCAGTTACCTCCACCTAAATTACGAGCAGTACTTC.

Ten or more counts support this clone. The chain links TRBV28 to TRBJ1-6; maybe TRBD1 (6 bases). Germline V gene sequence: CDR1 MDHEN, CDR2 SYDVKM. The CDR3 contains 15 residues. The germline V and J ends were trimmed by 2 bases and 9 bases, with 14 bases remaining between them. The CDR3 sequence is CASSLGGQQSSPLHF. The CDR3 nucleotides are TGTGCCAGCAGTTTAGGGGGCCAGCAGAGTTCACCCCTCCACTTT.

The chain links TRBV5-4 to TRBJ2-1; D is ambiguous. V shed 0 bases and J shed 8 bases, with 3 bases lying between them. This CDR3 contains 11 residues. Per the germline V gene, CDR1 is SGHNT and CDR2 is YYREEE (reference sequence). CDR3 amino acids: CASSLDHEQFF. The CDR3 DNA follows: TGTGCCAGCAGCTTGGACCATGAGCAGTTCTTC.

This clone was counted a single time. This rearrangement joins TRBV5-1 to TRBJ2-5, with TRBD1 matching 9 bases. CDR3 size: 14 residues. From germline, CDR1 is SGHRS and CDR2 YFSETQ. J lost 5 bases, V lost 3 bases, and 5 bases had no gene match. The CDR3 sequence is CASSSRTGEETQYF. CDR3 DNA: TGCGCCAGCAGCTCTCGGACAGGGGAGGAGACCCAGTACTTC.

CDR3 region: CASSPRGGRYEQYF. The CDR3 coding sequence is TGTGCCAGCTCACCTCGGGGGGGGCGGTACGAGCAGTACTTC. The chain couples TRBV18 to TRBJ2-7, with TRBD2 matching 8 bases. The CDR3 sequence is 14 residues long. V shed 3 bases, J shed 4 bases, and the junction held 5 bases outside the gene matches. Looked up from germline, CDR1 is KGHSH and CDR2 is LQKENI.

The chain has TRBV7-2 and TRBJ2-7, with D unclear. Trimming took off 3 bases at V and 8 bases at J, with 14 bases between the two ends. Germline-derived CDR1 and CDR2 are SGHTA and FQGNSA. The CDR3 contains 13 residues. The chain's CDR3 is CASSFSPPRQQYF. CDR3 sequence (DNA): TGTGCCAGCAGCTTTTCCCCTCCGAGACAGCAGTACTTC.

This clone was detected once. This chain uses TRBV11-3 with TRBJ2-7, with 8 bases lining up with TRBD1. Unmatched junction bases numbered 5, after V lost 1 base and J lost 6 bases. The CDR3 length is 14 residues. In germline, CDR1 is SGHNT, CDR2 YENEEA. DNA for the CDR3: TGTGCCAGCAGCTTAGGGCGACAGGGGAGCGAGCAGTACTTC. Its translation is CASSLGRQGSEQYF.

J is TRBJ2-2 and V is TRBV2, with TRBD1 identical over 8 bases. This CDR3 has 14 residues. V trimming: 11 bases; J trimming: 3 bases; junction bases outside the gene matches: 8. Germline loops: CDR1 SNHLY, CDR2 FYNNEI. CDR3 amino acids: CAVNTGGYTGELFF. Here the CDR3 DNA reads TGTGCCGTCAACACAGGGGGGTACACCGGGGAGCTGTTTTTT.

The chain carries TRBV28 and TRBJ2-7; D gene ambiguous. The V end lost 1 base, the J end lost 0 bases, and 7 bases lay between the germline ends. This CDR3 is built from 14 residues. Germline V gene data show CDR1 as MDHEN and CDR2 as SYDVKM. CDR3 DNA sequence: TGTGCCAGCAGTTTATTGGGTGTCTCCTACGAGCAGTACTTC. Its translation: CASSLLGVSYEQYF.

The genes are TRBV14 and TRBJ1-5; unclear D gene. The germline V and J ends were trimmed by 5 bases and 9 bases, with 14 bases remaining between them. This CDR3 is 13 amino acids long. The V gene's germline CDR1 is SGHDN and CDR2 FVKESK. CDR3 nucleotide sequence: TGTGCCAGCAGCTATCAATTAGGGTGGCCCCAGCATTTT. Amino acids: CASSYQLGWPQHF.

The chain has TRBV18 and TRBJ2-7, with a weak D call TRBD1 (6 bases). The CDR3 has 14 residues. CDR1 is KGHSH and CDR2 is LQKENI in the germline V gene. V was trimmed by 4 bases and J by 5 bases, leaving 15 bases between them. The CDR3 protein is CASSLISGDHEQYF. As DNA, the CDR3 is TGTGCCAGCTCACTTATTTCAGGGGACCACGAGCAGTACTTC.

This clone has only a few counts. This chain joins TRBV7-8 and TRBJ2-2, with unresolved D. Germline V gives CDR1 SGHVS, CDR2 FQNEAQ. Trimming cost V 3 bases and J 5 bases, with 10 bases left between them. CDR3 length: 14 amino acids. In DNA, the CDR3 is TGTGCCAGCAGCTTCCCCCTACATACCGGGGAGCTGTTTTTT. This encodes CASSFPLHTGELFF.

The J gene is TRBJ2-5, the V gene TRBV19, with 7 bases that match TRBD2. CDR1 and CDR2 (germline): LNHDA, SQIVND (reference sequence). This CDR3 has 18 residues. V dropped 3 bases and J dropped 2; count of bases not matched to a gene: 15. CDR3 bases: TGTGCCAGTAGTATGGTCCCCCCCTCACAAGCGGGGCAAGAGACCCAGTACTTC. Translation: CASSMVPPSQAGQETQYF.

This chain connects TRBV5-4 to TRBJ2-7; D might be TRBD2 (6 bases). Per germline, CDR1 SGHNT and CDR2 YYREEE (reference sequence). V lost 1 base to trimming and J lost 6 bases, with 17 bases between them. The CDR3 runs 15 residues. The DNA of the CDR3 is TGTGCCAGCAGCTTGTCGGGGGTTTTCCTAGGCGAGCAGTACTTC. This gives the protein CASSLSGVFLGEQYF.

CDR3 sequence reads: CASSSPPAGHNEQFF. CDR3 nucleotides: TGTGCCAGCAGTTCCCCCCCAGCGGGCCACAATGAGCAGTTCTTC. The chain combines TRBV28 with TRBJ2-1, with a tentative D call TRBD2 (6 bases). CDR3 length equals 15 residues. In germline, CDR1 is MDHEN, CDR2 SYDVKM. Trimming took off 4 bases at V and 5 bases at J, with 15 bases between the two ends. The full variable domain, completed using reference TRBV28 and TRBJ2-1, is DVKVTQSSRYLVKRTGEKVFLECVQDMDHENMFWYRQDPGLGLRLIYFSYDVKMKEKGDIPEGYSVSREKKERFSLILESASTNQTSMYLCASSSPPAGHNEQFFGPGTRLTVL.

This chain joins TRBV5-6 and TRBJ2-1; TRBD2 might be the D (5 bases). Germline CDR1 SGHDT, CDR2 YYEEEE. Between the trimmed V and J ends, which lost 1 base and 2 bases, there was a span of 10 bases. This CDR3 is built from 15 residues. The CDR3, as DNA: TGTGCCAGCAGCTTGAGGAGGAGCGCCTACAATGAGCAGTTCTTC. Protein sequence: CASSLRRSAYNEQFF.

This clone was seen a handful of times. This sequence joins TRBV19 and TRBJ2-1; 10 nucleotides agree with TRBD2. Trimming removed 5 bases from V and 4 bases from J; junction bases left unmatched: 11. This CDR3 region has 17 residues. Germline V gene sequence: CDR1 LNHDA, CDR2 SQIVND (reference sequence). Here the CDR3 DNA reads TGTGCCAGTAGTCCCTATGGGGGACTAGCGATTTACAATGAGCAGTTCTTC. Its translation: CASSPYGGLAIYNEQFF.

This chain uses TRBV27 with TRBJ2-3; D call uncertain. With 0 bases removed from V and 2 bases from J, the gap between germline ends came to 9 bases. The CDR3 is made up of 15 amino acids. Germline V gives CDR1 MNHEY, CDR2 SMNVEV (reference sequence). The CDR3: CASSLSGRYTDTQYF. The DNA of the CDR3 is TGTGCCAGCAGTTTATCAGGCAGGTACACAGATACGCAGTATTTT.

The chain joins TRBV18 to TRBJ2-3; 7 bases are a match to TRBD2. This CDR3 region has 16 residues. V gave up 6 bases and J gave up 6 bases; unmatched junction bases: 15. Germline V CDR1 and CDR2: KGHSH, LQKENI. CDR3 loop: CASSPLWGGSADTQYF. The DNA of the CDR3 is TGTGCCAGCTCTCCCCTATGGGGAGGGTCCGCGGATACGCAGTATTTT.